This T cell receptor beta chain is from a study of spatial heterogeneity in lung cancer. Study-wide results and caveats: Expanded intratumoral alpha and beta TCR counts tracked tumor mutation counts.

This clonotype came up many times. Its antigen is undetermined. This beta chain is a stray sequence in a library constructed for alpha chains; its clone size is not meaningful. The V and J ends lost 5 bases and 7 bases respectively, with 18 bases between them. Germline-derived CDR1 and CDR2 are LGHDT and YNNKEL (reference sequence). There are 14 residues in the CDR3. TCRdb re-called the 5' RACE reads through MiXCR, storing one row per CDR3 protein. The table records about 6,000 distinct CDR3 sequences, around 7.7% of them present only once. The time point here: sample taken at primary tumor resection. The sequence was collected from a female donor with early-stage non-small cell lung cancer. Sequenced material: lung tumor tissue, taken at surgery. This chain connects TRBV3-1 to TRBJ2-7, with D possibly TRBD2 on 6 matching bases. CDR3 loop: CASSSGLPQGEQYF. As DNA, the CDR3 is TGTGCCAGCAGCTCCGGACTACCCCAAGGGGAGCAGTACTTC.